Listed here are 12 T cell receptor beta chains from one sample, sequenced in a study of blood T cell repertoires in COVID-19 (dated by TCRdb to about 2020). The method behind the library was the immunoSEQ multiplex PCR assay. TCRdb obtained this table from immuneACCESS and retained in-frame rearrangements with V and J assigned. These tables miss some clones; where compared with another copy, unresolved V genes account for less than half of the shortfall, and the remainder is unexplained. This sample holds 200,000 to 250,000 clones; almost 90% were observed only once. About 15% of the sample belongs to the ten largest clones. Sequencing used PBMCs or T cells enriched from blood (not recorded which). These TCRs come from a woman aged 45 to 65 with acute COVID-19.

This chain's CDR3 is CASSLTGQGSTEAFF. CDR3 nucleotide sequence: TGTGCCAGCAGCTTAACGGGACAGGGGAGCACTGAAGCTTTCTTT. The genes are TRBV7-3 and TRBJ1-1; TRBD1 agrees at 10 bases. Trimming removed 0 bases from V and 4 bases from J; junction bases left unmatched: 2. The length of the CDR3 is 15 residues. The germline CDR1 and CDR2 sequences are SGHTA and FQGTGA.

V usage is TRBV30 and J usage is TRBJ2-1; TRBD2 aligns across 11 bases. This CDR3 has 17 amino acids. The germline gives CDR1 GTSNPN, CDR2 SVGIG (reference sequence). The V segment lost 7 bases and the J segment 7 bases; nucleotides outside the gene matches: 18. The CDR3 bases are TGTGCCTCGGTTTCAGGGGATAGCGGGAGGGCCCTAAATGAGCAGTTCTTC. Its protein product is CASVSGDSGRALNEQFF.

The J gene is TRBJ2-7, the V gene TRBV28, with TRBD1 matching over 12 bases. J was trimmed by 9 bases and V by 2 bases; bases with no gene match: 11. The germline V gene encodes CDR1 MDHEN and CDR2 SYDVKM. The CDR3 extends over 16 amino acids. In DNA, the CDR3 is TGTGCCAGCAGTTTAATGTCCGGGACAGGGGGCTTAAGGCAGTACTTC. This gives the protein CASSLMSGTGGLRQYF.

V gene TRBV2 combines with J gene TRBJ1-3, with D perhaps TRBD1 (6 bases). CDR1 and CDR2 (germline): SNHLY, FYNNEI. CDR3 length equals 12 residues. Trimming cost V 2 bases and J 8 bases, with 7 bases left between them. CDR3 in amino acids: CASSESGDTIYF. The CDR3 region has the DNA TGTGCCAGCAGTGAATCAGGGGACACCATATATTTT.

This clone occurred once. The chain employs TRBV7-2 and TRBJ1-2; D gene uncertain. This CDR3 is 13 amino acids long. Trimming removed 10 bases from V and 4 bases from J, with 16 bases in between. Germline V gene sequence: CDR1 SGHTA, CDR2 FQGNSA. CDR3 sequence (DNA): TGTGCCAACCCTGTCGGAGATTCCTATGGCTACACCTTC. The encoded protein is CANPVGDSYGYTF.

The chain combines TRBV7-9 with TRBJ1-3, with D tentatively TRBD1 (5 bases). Trimming pared 1 base from V and 1 base from J, leaving 8 bases between. The V gene's germline CDR1 is SEHNR and CDR2 FQNEAQ (reference sequence). This CDR3 is built from 15 residues. The CDR3 DNA is TGTGCCAGCAGCTTAGAATCAGGGTCTGGAAACACCATATATTTT. It encodes CASSLESGSGNTIYF.

This chain links TRBV7-2 with TRBJ1-2; D is uncertain. CDR3 length: 13 residues. V was trimmed by 5 bases and J by 8 bases, leaving 15 bases between them. Germline CDR1 reads SGHTA; CDR2 reads FQGNSA. CDR3 amino acids: CASSGRRVGGYTF. The DNA for the CDR3 is TGTGCCAGCAGCGGGAGACGGGTCGGGGGCTACACCTTC.

This clone was picked up one time. The chain employs TRBV27 and TRBJ1-5, with D possibly matching TRBD1 (6 bases). Trimming removed 0 bases at V and 2 bases at J, with 14 bases between. Germline V CDR1 and CDR2: MNHEY, SMNVEV (reference sequence). There are 17 residues in the CDR3. CDR3 sequence reads: CASSLSAGVLRNQPQHF. CDR3 bases: TGTGCCAGCAGTTTATCGGCAGGGGTCTTACGCAATCAGCCCCAGCATTTT.

The gene calls are TRBV6-6 and TRBJ1-5; tentative D call: TRBD1 (5 bases). V was trimmed by 10 bases and J by 1 base, leaving 20 bases between them. This CDR3 comprises 16 residues. Germline V gene sequence: CDR1 MNHNY, CDR2 SVGAGI (reference sequence). The CDR3, as DNA: TGTGCCACCCACCCCCGGGGGGGGTCAAGCAATCAGCCCCAGCATTTT. Translating gives CATHPRGGSSNQPQHF.

This chain uses TRBV9 with TRBJ1-6; D is uncertain. Germline CDR1 is SGDLS and CDR2 is YYNGEE. Deletions cut 0 bases from V and 5 bases from J, with 6 bases between. The CDR3 is 14 amino acids. CDR3 nucleotides: TGTGCCAGCAGCGTAGCTCCGGATAATTCACCCCTCCACTTT. The encoded protein is CASSVAPDNSPLHF.

The chain uses TRBV7-2 and TRBJ2-5, with D possibly matching TRBD1 (5 bases). CDR1 SGHTA and CDR2 FQGNSA come from the germline V gene. The CDR3 totals 14 residues. Trimming cost V 1 base and J 4 bases, with 10 bases left between them. CDR3 residues: CASSLGVGLETQYF. CDR3 bases: TGTGCCAGCAGCTTAGGGGTGGGGCTAGAGACCCAGTACTTC.

The chain carries TRBV18 and TRBJ2-7; 7 bases are shared with TRBD1. This CDR3 has 15 residues. The V and J ends lost 3 bases and 6 bases, in that order; junction bases with no gene match: 11. The germline V gene has CDR1 KGHSH and CDR2 LQKENI. The CDR3 is CASSPTRDSWFEQYF. CDR3 DNA: TGTGCCAGCTCACCGACCCGGGACAGCTGGTTCGAGCAGTACTTC.